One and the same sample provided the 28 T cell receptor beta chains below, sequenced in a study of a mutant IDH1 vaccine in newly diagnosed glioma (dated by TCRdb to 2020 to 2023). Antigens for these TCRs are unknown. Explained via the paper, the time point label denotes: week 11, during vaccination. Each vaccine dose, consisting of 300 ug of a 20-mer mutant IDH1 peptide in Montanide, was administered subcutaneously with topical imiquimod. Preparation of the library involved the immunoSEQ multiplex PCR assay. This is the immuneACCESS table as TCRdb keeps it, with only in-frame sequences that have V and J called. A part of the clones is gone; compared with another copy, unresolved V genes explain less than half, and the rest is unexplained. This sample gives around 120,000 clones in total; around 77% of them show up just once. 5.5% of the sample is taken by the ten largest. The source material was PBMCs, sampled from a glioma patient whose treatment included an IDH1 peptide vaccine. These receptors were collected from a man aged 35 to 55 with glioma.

The CDR3 is CASSLDQGRETQYF. The CDR3 DNA sequence: TGTGCCAGCAGCTTGGATCAGGGGAGGGAGACCCAGTACTTC. This sequence joins TRBV5-4 and TRBJ2-5; D may match TRBD1 or TRBD2 (6 bases each). Germline V gives CDR1 SGHNT, CDR2 YYREEE (reference sequence). Trimming removed 0 bases from V and 5 bases from J, with 11 bases in between. The CDR3 sequence is 14 residues long. Full variable domain (remainder filled in from reference TRBV5-4 and TRBJ2-5): ETGVTQSPTHLIKTRGQQVTLRCSSQSGHNTVSWYQQALGQGPQFIFQYYREEENGRGNFPPRFSGLQFPNYSSELNVNALELDDSALYLCASSLDQGRETQYFGPGTRLLVL.

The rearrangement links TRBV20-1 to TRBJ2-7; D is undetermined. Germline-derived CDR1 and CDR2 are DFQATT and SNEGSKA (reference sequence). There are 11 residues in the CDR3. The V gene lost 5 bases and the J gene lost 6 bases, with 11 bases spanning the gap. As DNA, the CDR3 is TGCAGTGCTGTGTTCGGATCCGAGCAGTACTTC. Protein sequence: CSAVFGSEQYF.

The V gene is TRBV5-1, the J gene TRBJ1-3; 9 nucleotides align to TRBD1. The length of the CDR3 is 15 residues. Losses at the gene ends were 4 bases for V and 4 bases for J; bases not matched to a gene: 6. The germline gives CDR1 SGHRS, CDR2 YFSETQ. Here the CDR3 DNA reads TGCGCCAGCAGCGCACAGGGGGCAGGAGGAAACACCATATATTTT. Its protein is CASSAQGAGGNTIYF.

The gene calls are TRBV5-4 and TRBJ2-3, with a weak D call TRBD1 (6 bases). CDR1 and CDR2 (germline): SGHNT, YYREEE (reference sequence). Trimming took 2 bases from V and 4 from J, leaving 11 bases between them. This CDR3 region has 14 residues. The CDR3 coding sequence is TGTGCCAGCAGCTTAGGGGGAGCCCCAGATACGCAGTATTTT. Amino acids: CASSLGGAPDTQYF. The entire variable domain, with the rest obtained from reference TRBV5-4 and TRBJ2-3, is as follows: ETGVTQSPTHLIKTRGQQVTLRCSSQSGHNTVSWYQQALGQGPQFIFQYYREEENGRGNFPPRFSGLQFPNYSSELNVNALELDDSALYLCASSLGGAPDTQYFGPGTRLTVL.

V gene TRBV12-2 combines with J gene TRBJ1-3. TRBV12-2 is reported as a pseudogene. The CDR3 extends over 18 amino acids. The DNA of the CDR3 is TGTGCAAGTCGCTTAGCCCGTTCCCCGTCCGCATCTGGAAACACCATATATTTT. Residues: CASRLARSPSASGNTIYF.

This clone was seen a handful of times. For the CDR3, the DNA is TGCAGCGTTGAATCGGGGCCGAGGGAGCTGTTTTTT. Its protein product is CSVESGPRELFF. The chain couples TRBV29-1 to TRBJ2-2; either TRBD1 or TRBD2 may fit D (5 bases each). This CDR3 has 12 residues. Looked up from germline, CDR1 is SQVTM and CDR2 is ANQGSEA. Trimming shortened V by 2 bases and J by 9 bases, and 10 bases separated the two germline ends.

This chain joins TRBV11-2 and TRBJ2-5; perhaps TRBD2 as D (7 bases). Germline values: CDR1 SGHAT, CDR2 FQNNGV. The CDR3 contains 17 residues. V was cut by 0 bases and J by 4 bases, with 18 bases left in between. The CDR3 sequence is CASSLDWERGATETQYF. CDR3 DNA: TGTGCCAGCAGCTTAGATTGGGAACGGGGGGCCACAGAGACCCAGTACTTC. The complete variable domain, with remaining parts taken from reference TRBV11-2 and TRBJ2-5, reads EAGVAQSPRYKIIEKRQSVAFWCNPISGHATLYWYQQILGQGPKLLIQFQNNGVVDDSQLPKDRFSAERLKGVDSTLKIQPAKLEDSAVYLCASSLDWERGATETQYFGPGTRLLVL.

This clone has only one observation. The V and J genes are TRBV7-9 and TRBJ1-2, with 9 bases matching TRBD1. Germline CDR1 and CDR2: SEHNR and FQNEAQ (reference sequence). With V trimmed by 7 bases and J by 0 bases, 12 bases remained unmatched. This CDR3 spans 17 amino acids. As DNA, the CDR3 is TGTGCCAGCACCCCTACAGGGGGCGCAGGAGCTAACTATGGCTACACCTTC. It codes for CASTPTGGAGANYGYTF.

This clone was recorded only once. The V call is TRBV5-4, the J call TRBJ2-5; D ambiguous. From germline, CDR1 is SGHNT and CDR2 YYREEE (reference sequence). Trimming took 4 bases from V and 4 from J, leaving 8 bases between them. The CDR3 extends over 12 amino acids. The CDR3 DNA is TGTGCCAGCAGCCCCCCTGGAGAGACCCAGTACTTC. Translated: CASSPPGETQYF.

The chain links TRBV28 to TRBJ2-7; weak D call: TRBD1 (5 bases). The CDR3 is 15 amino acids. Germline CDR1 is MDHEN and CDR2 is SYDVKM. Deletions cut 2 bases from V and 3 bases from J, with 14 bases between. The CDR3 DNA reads TGTGCCAGCAGTTTAGTTGGGGATAGGGGCTACGAGCAGTACTTC. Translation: CASSLVGDRGYEQYF.

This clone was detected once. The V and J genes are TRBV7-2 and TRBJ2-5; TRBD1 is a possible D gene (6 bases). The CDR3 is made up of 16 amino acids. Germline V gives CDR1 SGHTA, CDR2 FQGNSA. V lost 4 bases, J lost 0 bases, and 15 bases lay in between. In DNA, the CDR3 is TGTGCCAGCAGCTCTCGACAGGACCTGTACCAAGAGACCCAGTACTTC. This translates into CASSSRQDLYQETQYF.

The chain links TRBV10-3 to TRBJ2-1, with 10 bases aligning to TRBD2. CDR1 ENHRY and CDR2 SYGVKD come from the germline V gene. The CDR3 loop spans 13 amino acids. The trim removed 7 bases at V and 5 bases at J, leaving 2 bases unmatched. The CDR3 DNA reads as TGTGCCATCACTAGCGGGAGCGACAATGAGCAGTTCTTC. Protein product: CAITSGSDNEQFF.

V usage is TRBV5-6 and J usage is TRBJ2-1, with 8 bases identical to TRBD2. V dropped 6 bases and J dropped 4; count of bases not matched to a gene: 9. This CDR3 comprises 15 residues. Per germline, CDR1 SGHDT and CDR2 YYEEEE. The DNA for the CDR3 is TGTGCCAGCACCTCCCCGGGGGGGATGTACAATGAGCAGTTCTTC. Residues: CASTSPGGMYNEQFF. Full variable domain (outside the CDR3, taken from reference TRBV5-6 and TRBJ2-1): DAGVTQSPTHLIKTRGQQVTLRCSPKSGHDTVSWYQQALGQGPQFIFQYYEEEERQRGNFPDRFSGHQFPNYSSELNVNALLLGDSALYLCASTSPGGMYNEQFFGPGTRLTVL.

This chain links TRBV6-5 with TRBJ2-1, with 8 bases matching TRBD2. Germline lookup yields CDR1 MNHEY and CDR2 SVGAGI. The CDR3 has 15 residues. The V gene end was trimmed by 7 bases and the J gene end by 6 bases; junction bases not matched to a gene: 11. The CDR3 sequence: CASTTGRTSINEQFF. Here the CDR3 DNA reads TGTGCCAGCACAACAGGGAGGACTAGCATCAATGAGCAGTTCTTC.

CDR3 nucleotide sequence: TGTGCCAGCAGCTTATTGGCACCCATGAACACTGAAGCTTTCTTT. Its protein is CASSLLAPMNTEAFF. The gene calls are TRBV7-9 and TRBJ1-1; no clear D gene. The CDR3 spans 15 residues. Germline CDR1 reads SEHNR; CDR2 reads FQNEAQ (reference sequence). V was shortened by 2 bases and J by 0 bases, with 10 bases between the two germline ends.

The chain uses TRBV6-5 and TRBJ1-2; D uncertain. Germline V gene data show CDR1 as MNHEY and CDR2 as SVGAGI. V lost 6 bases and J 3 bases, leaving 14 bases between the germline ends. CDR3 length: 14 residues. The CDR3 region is CASSSGNRDYGYTF. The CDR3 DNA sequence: TGTGCCAGCAGCTCCGGGAATCGAGACTATGGCTACACCTTC.

CDR3: CASSPGRVNTEAFF. Here the CDR3 DNA reads TGTGCCAGCTCACCAGGCAGGGTGAACACTGAAGCTTTCTTT. The chain recombines TRBV18 with TRBJ1-1; D perhaps matches TRBD1 (5 bases). CDR1 and CDR2 from the germline V gene are KGHSH and LQKENI. The CDR3 covers 14 residues. Trimming shortened V by 2 bases and J by 0 bases, and 7 bases separated the two germline ends.

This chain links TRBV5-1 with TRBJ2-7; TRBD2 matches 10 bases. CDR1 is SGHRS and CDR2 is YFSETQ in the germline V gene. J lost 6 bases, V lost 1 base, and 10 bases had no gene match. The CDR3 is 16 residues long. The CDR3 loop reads CASSLLASGSGGEQYF. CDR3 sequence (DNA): TGCGCCAGCAGCTTGCTGGCTAGCGGGAGTGGGGGCGAGCAGTACTTC.

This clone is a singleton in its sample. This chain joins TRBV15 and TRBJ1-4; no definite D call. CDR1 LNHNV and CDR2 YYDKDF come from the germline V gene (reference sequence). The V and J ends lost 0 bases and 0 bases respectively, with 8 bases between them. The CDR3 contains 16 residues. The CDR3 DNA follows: TGTGCCACCAGCAGAGATATGGCCGCAACTAATGAAAAACTGTTTTTT. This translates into CATSRDMAATNEKLFF.

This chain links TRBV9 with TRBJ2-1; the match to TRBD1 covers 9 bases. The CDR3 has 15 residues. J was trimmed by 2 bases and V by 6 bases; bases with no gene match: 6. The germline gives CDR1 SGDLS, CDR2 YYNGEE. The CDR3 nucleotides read TGTGCCAGCACCGACCGGACAGGGGCCTACAATGAGCAGTTCTTC. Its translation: CASTDRTGAYNEQFF. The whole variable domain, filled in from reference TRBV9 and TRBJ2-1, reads DSGVTQTPKHLITATGQRVTLRCSPRSGDLSVYWYQQSLDQGLQFLIQYYNGEERAKGNILERFSAQQFPDLHSELNLSSLELGDSALYFCASTDRTGAYNEQFFGPGTRLTVL.

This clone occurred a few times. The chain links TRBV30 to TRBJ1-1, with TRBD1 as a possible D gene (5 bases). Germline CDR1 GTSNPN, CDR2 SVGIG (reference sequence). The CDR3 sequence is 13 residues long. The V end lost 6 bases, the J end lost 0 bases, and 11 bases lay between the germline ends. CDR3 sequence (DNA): TGTGCCTGCGAGAGGGACCTGAACACTGAAGCTTTCTTT. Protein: CACERDLNTEAFF. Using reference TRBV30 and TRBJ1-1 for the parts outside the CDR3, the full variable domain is SQTIHQWPATLVQPVGSPLSLECTVEGTSNPNLYWYRQAAGRGLQLLFYSVGIGQISSEVPQNLSASRPQDRQFILSSKKLLLSDSGFYLCACERDLNTEAFFGQGTRLTVV.

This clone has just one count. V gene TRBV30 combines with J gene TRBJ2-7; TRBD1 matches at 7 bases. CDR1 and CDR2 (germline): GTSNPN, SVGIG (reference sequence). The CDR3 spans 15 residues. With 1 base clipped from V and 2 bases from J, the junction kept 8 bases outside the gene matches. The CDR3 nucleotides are TGTGCCTGGAGTGGCACAGGGGTTCTAGCCTACGAGCAGTACTTC. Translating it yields CAWSGTGVLAYEQYF.

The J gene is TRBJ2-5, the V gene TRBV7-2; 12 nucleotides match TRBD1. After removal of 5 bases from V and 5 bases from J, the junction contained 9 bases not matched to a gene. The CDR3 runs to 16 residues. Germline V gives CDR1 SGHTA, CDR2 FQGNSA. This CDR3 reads CASSRVGDRGLETQYF. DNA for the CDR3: TGTGCCAGCAGCCGAGTGGGGGACAGGGGGCTGGAGACCCAGTACTTC.

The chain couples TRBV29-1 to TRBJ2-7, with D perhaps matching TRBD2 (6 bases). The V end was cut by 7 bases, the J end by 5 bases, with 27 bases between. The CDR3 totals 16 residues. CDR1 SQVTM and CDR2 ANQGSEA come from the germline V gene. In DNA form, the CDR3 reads TGCAGCGCGGCGGGAATTCCGGCCTCCGCTCCAAACGAGCAGTACTTC. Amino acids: CSAAGIPASAPNEQYF.

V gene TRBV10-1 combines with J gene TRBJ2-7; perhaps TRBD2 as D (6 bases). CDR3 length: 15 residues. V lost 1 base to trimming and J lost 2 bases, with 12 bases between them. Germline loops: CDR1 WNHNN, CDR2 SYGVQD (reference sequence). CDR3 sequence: CASSEWRVIPYEQYF. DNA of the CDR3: TGCGCCAGCAGTGAGTGGAGGGTCATCCCCTACGAGCAGTACTTC.

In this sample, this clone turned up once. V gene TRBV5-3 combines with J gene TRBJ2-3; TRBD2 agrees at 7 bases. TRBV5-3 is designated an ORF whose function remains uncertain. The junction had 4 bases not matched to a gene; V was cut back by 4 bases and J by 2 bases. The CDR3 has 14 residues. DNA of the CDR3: TGTGCCAGAAGCCCCAGCGGGACCACAGATACGCAGTATTTT. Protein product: CARSPSGTTDTQYF.

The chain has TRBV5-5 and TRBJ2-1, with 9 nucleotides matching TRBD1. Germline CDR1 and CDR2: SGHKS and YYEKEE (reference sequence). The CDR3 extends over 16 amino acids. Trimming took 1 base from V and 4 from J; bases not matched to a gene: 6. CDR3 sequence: CASSLTGQGRYNEQFF. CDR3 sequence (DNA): TGTGCCAGCAGCTTGACGGGACAGGGTCGGTACAATGAGCAGTTCTTC.

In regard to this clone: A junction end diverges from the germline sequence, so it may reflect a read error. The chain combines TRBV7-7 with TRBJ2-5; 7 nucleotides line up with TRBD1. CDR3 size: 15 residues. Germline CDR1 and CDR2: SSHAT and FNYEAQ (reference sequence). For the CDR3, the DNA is TGTGCTAGCAGCCCCGACAGGGCGTACCAAGAGACCCAGTACTTC. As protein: CASSPDRAYQETQYF.